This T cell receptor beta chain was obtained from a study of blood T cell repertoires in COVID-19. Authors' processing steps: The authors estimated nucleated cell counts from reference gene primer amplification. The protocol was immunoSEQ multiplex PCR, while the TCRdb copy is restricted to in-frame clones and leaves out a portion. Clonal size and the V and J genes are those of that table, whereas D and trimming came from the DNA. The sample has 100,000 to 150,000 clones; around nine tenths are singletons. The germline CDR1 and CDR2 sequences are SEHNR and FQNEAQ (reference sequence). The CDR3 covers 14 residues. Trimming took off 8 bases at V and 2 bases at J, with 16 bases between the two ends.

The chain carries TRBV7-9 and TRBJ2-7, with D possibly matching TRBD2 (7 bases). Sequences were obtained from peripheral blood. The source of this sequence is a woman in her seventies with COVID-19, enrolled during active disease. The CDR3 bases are TGTGCCAGCGCTAGGGGGGGACCGACCTACGAGCAGTACTTC. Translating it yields CASARGGPTYEQYF.